These 9 T cell receptor beta chains came from one sample sequenced in a study of shared T cell receptors in the human thymus. Generated by immunoSEQ multiplex PCR, the TCRdb table keeps only in-frame clones and is missing some. Counted here are some 700,000 clones, 70% to 90% occurring once; the ten biggest clones make up more than 0.01%. These sequences were also reported in another study, on human thymus T cells.

The specimen was thymocytes. These receptors were collected from a girl under two years old with a congenital heart defect.

Only a few counts were recorded for this clone. CDR3 in DNA: TGCAGCGTTCCGGGACTAGGAGGGGGGGAGACCCAGTACTTC. Protein product: CSVPGLGGGETQYF. This chain uses TRBV29-1 with TRBJ2-5; 8 bases align to TRBD2. The CDR3 totals 14 residues. V lost 5 bases and J lost 5; bases outside the gene matches: 10. The germline CDR1 and CDR2 sequences are SQVTM and ANQGSEA.

The rearrangement links TRBV12-5 to TRBJ1-1; tentative D call: TRBD1 (6 bases). V was clipped by 1 base and J by 6 bases, with 18 bases between them. This CDR3 contains 16 residues. Germline-derived CDR1 and CDR2 are LGHNT and FRNRAP. CDR3 sequence reads: CASGLGPEQGIAEAFF. DNA of the CDR3: TGTGCTAGTGGTTTGGGCCCGGAACAGGGAATCGCTGAAGCTTTCTTT. The whole variable domain, remainder taken from reference TRBV12-5 and TRBJ1-1, is DARVTQTPRHKVTEMGQEVTMRCQPILGHNTVFWYRQTMMQGLELLAYFRNRAPLDDSGMPKDRFSAEMPDATLATLKIQPSEPRDSAVYFCASGLGPEQGIAEAFFGQGTRLTVV.

The chain joins TRBV6-5 to TRBJ2-3; the match to TRBD2 covers 7 bases. The germline V gene has CDR1 MNHEY and CDR2 SVGAGI. CDR3 length: 13 amino acids. V trimming: 1 base; J trimming: 9 bases; junction bases outside the gene matches: 4. The CDR3 DNA reads as TGTGCCAGCAGTTACTTGAGGCGGGAGACGCAGTATTTT. It is translated as CASSYLRRETQYF.

The chain links TRBV9 to TRBJ1-2, with 8 bases aligning to TRBD1. J lost 8 bases, V lost 2 bases, and 2 bases had no gene match. Per the germline V gene, CDR1 is SGDLS and CDR2 is YYNGEE. This CDR3 contains 12 residues. The CDR3 DNA follows: TGTGCCAGCAGCGTCTCAGGGGGCGGCTACACCTTC. As protein: CASSVSGGGYTF. Complete variable domain (other parts from reference TRBV9 and TRBJ1-2): DSGVTQTPKHLITATGQRVTLRCSPRSGDLSVYWYQQSLDQGLQFLIQYYNGEERAKGNILERFSAQQFPDLHSELNLSSLELGDSALYFCASSVSGGGYTFGSGTRLTVV.

This chain joins TRBV4-1 and TRBJ1-1; D not certain. This CDR3 contains 13 residues. Trimming removed 0 bases from V and 8 bases from J, with 10 bases in between. Germline V gene lookup returns CDR1 MGHRA and CDR2 YSYEKL. DNA for the CDR3: TGCGCCAGCAGCCAAGAAGGTAGCACCGAAGCTTTCTTT. This gives the protein CASSQEGSTEAFF.

The V gene is TRBV5-4, the J gene TRBJ2-2; D possibly corresponds to TRBD1 (6 bases). Germline V gene sequence: CDR1 SGHNT, CDR2 YYREEE (reference sequence). With 4 bases removed from V and 6 bases from J, the gap between germline ends came to 19 bases. The CDR3 extends over 16 amino acids. The CDR3 DNA follows: TGTGCCAGCAGCCAGGGCCATACAGGGATTCCCGGGGAGCTGTTTTTT. It encodes CASSQGHTGIPGELFF.

This chain uses TRBV6-1 with TRBJ1-2; D not certain. Germline values: CDR1 MNHNS, CDR2 SASEGT. Trimming took 5 bases from V and 8 from J, leaving 21 bases between them. The CDR3 loop spans 15 amino acids. CDR3 bases: TGTGCCAGCAGTCCCTTTGACGGAGCCATTAGGGGCTACACCTTC. Protein: CASSPFDGAIRGYTF.

This clone has only one observation. V usage is TRBV28 and J usage is TRBJ1-3, with no clear D. V lost 6 bases, J lost 4 bases, and 7 bases lay in between. The germline V gene encodes CDR1 MDHEN and CDR2 SYDVKM. This CDR3 is 12 amino acids long. The CDR3 nucleotides are TGTGCCAGCAGCTCGGGGGGAAACACCATATATTTT. This translates into CASSSGGNTIYF. Looking up the rest from reference TRBV28 and TRBJ1-3 gives the full variable domain: DVKVTQSSRYLVKRTGEKVFLECVQDMDHENMFWYRQDPGLGLRLIYFSYDVKMKEKGDIPEGYSVSREKKERFSLILESASTNQTSMYLCASSSGGNTIYFGEGSWLTVV.

The chain employs TRBV7-2 and TRBJ2-3; the match to TRBD2 covers 7 bases. In germline, CDR1 is SGHTA, CDR2 FQGNSA. This CDR3 has 18 amino acids. With V trimmed by 4 bases and J by 1 base, 14 bases remained unmatched. CDR3 region: CASSSQAGNLVGTDTQYF. For the CDR3, the DNA is TGTGCCAGCAGCTCCCAAGCGGGGAACCTAGTGGGCACAGATACGCAGTATTTT.